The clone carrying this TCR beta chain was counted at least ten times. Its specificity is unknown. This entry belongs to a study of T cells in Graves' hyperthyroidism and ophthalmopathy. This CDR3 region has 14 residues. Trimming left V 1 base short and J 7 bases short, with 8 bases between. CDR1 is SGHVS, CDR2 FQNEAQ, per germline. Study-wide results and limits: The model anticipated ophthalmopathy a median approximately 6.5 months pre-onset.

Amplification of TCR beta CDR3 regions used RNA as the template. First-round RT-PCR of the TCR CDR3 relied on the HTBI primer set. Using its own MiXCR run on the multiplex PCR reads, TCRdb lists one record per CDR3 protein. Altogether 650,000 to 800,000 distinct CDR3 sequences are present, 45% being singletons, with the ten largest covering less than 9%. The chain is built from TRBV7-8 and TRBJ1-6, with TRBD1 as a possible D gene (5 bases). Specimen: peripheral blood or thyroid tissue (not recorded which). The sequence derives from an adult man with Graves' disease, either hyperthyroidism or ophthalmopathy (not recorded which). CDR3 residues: CASSLEGLNSPLHF. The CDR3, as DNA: TGTGCCAGCAGCTTAGAGGGGCTCAATTCACCCCTCCACTTT.